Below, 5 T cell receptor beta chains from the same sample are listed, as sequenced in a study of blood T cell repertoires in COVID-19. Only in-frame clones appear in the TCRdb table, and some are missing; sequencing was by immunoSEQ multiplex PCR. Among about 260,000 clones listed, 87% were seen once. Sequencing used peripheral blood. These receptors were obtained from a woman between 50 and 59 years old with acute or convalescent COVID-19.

Here the CDR3 reads CASSARLAGVSDTQYF. The CDR3 coding sequence is TGCGCCAGCAGCGCAAGACTAGCGGGAGTTTCAGATACGCAGTATTTT. The chain has TRBV5-1 and TRBJ2-3, with 12 bases lining up with TRBD2. V was clipped by 4 bases and J by 4 bases; unmatched bases: 7. CDR1 and CDR2 from the germline V gene are SGHRS and YFSETQ. The CDR3 has 16 residues.

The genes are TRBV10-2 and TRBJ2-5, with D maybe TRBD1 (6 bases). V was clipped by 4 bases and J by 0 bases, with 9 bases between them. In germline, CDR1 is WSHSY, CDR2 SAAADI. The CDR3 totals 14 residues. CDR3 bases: TGCGCCAGCAGTGCAACAGGGTACCAAGAGACCCAGTACTTC. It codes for CASSATGYQETQYF.

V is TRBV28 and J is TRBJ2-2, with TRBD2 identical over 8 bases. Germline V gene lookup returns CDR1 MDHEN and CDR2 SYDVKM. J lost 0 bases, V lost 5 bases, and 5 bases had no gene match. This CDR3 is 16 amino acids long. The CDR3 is CASSVTSGANTGELFF. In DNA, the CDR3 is TGTGCCAGCAGTGTTACTAGCGGAGCGAACACCGGGGAGCTGTTTTTT.

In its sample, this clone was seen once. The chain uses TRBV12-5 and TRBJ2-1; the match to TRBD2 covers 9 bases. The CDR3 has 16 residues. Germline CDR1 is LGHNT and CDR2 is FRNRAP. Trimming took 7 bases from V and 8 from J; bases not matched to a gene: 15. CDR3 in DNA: TGTGCTAGTGCCCTACCGGGACTAGCCGGCGGGGATGAGCAGTTCTTC. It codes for CASALPGLAGGDEQFF.

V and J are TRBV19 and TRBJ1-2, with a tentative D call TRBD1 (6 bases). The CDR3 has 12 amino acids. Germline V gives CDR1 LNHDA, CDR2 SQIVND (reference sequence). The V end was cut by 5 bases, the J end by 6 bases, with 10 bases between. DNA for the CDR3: TGTGCCAGTAGTTCCGCAGGGGATGGCTACACCTTC. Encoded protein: CASSSAGDGYTF.